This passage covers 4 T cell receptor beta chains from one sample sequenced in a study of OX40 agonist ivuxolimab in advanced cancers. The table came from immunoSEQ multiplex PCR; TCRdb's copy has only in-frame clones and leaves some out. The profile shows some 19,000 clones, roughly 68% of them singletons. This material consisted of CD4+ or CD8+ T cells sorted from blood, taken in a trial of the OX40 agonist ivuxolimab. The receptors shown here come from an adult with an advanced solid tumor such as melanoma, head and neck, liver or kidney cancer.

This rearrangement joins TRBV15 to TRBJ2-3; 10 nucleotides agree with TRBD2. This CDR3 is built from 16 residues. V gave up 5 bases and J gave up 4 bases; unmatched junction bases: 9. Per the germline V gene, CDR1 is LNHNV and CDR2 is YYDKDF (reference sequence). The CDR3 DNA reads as TGTGCCACCAGCCCTTCTAGCGGGGGTGGAGCAGATACGCAGTATTTT. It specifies CATSPSSGGGADTQYF.

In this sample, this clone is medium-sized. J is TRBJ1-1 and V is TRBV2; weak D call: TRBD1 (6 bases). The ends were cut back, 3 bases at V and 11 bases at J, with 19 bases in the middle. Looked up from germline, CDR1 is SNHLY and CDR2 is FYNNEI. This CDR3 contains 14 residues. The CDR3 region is CASSEEWVTRGAFF. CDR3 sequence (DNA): TGTGCCAGCAGTGAGGAGTGGGTGACAAGGGGGGCTTTCTTT.

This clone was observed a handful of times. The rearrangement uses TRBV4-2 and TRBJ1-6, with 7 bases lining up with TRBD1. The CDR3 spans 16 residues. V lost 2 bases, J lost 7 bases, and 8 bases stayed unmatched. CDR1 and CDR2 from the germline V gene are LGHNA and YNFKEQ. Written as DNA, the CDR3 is TGTGCCAGCAGCCAACCTACAGGGGACGGCAATTCACCCCTCCACTTT. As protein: CASSQPTGDGNSPLHF.

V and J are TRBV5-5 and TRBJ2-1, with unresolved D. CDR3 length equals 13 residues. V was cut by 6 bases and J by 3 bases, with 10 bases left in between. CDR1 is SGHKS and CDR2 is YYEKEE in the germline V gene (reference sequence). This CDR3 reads CASKEVGYNEQFF. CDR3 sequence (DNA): TGTGCCAGCAAAGAAGTGGGCTACAATGAGCAGTTCTTC.